This record looks at one T cell receptor beta chain sequence and its context. The sample is drawn from a study of control samples from healthy donors and cancer patients. The germline V gene has CDR1 SGHAT and CDR2 FQNNGV. The CDR3 covers 16 residues. V was cut by 6 bases and J by 9 bases, with 21 bases left in between. Using immunoSEQ multiplex PCR, the repertoire was profiled, and TCRdb retains in-frame clones only, with some absent. The sample holds roughly 150,000 clones, 88% seen once. Material: blood. The rearrangement joins TRBV11-2 to TRBJ1-6, with D unresolved. The TCR originated in a man aged 18 to 29 in good health. The CDR3 spells CASRRITGSPGSPLHF. In DNA, the CDR3 is TGTGCCAGCAGGCGGATTACCGGGTCCCCGGGTTCACCCCTCCACTTT.